This T cell receptor beta chain was obtained from a study of neurological immune-mediated disorders. General observations from the study: Healthy controls had more TCR clonal expansion than multiple sclerosis, which showed the least, whereas HTLV-1-associated myelopathy showed the most.

The unsorted libraries originated from 2 million PBMCs that had been stored at -80 C. This clonotype was picked up many times. The antigen remains unidentified. From germline, CDR1 is LNHNV and CDR2 YYDKDF (reference sequence). Trimming pared 4 bases from V and 3 bases from J, leaving 12 bases between. CDR3 length: 14 residues. TCRdb ran MiXCR on the 5' RACE reads and lists one entry per CDR3 protein. Of about 76,000 distinct CDR3 sequences in the sample, roughly 15% are singletons; the top ten hold 15%. The material sequenced was PBMCs. This chain joins TRBV15 and TRBJ1-2, with D hard to call. The sequence was obtained from a woman aged 40-49 years in good health. DNA for the CDR3: TGTGCCACCAGCACCTTGGGGTCAGACTATGGCTACACCTTC. Amino acids: CATSTLGSDYGYTF.